Listed here is a single T cell receptor (beta chain). Germline CDR1 MNHEY, CDR2 SMNVEV (reference sequence). After removal of 8 bases from V and 6 bases from J, the junction contained 18 bases not matched to a gene. The CDR3 runs to 16 residues. This sample stems from a study of control samples from healthy donors and cancer patients. Assay: immunoSEQ multiplex PCR; the TCRdb copy retains only in-frame clones and omits some. Among about 130,000 clones listed, 90% were seen once. The genes are TRBV27 and TRBJ2-7, with 8 bases lining up with TRBD1. This receptor was identified in a man in his forties in good health. Sequencing was carried out using blood. CDR3 amino acids: CASSTGTGRYKPEQYF. In nucleotides, the CDR3 is TGTGCCAGCTCAACCGGGACAGGCCGATACAAGCCCGAGCAGTACTTC.